This T cell receptor (beta chain) is drawn from a study of metastatic and nonmetastatic thyroid tumors. Looking at the study overall: A comparison of repertoires was made across blood and tumor or nodule tissue from malignant and benign thyroid patients.

Study-wide results and caveats: Reportedly, malignant thyroid tumors had significantly higher TCR beta diversity than benign nodules, in blood and tumor.

This clone was observed at least ten times. Its target is unknown. Authors' analysis steps: The study took CDR3 differences across clinicopathological groups and made a distant-metastasis classifier for papillary thyroid cancer from them. MiXCR re-clonotyped the PCR reads for TCRdb. These V and J calls originate from TCRdb's pipeline instead of the authors' own analysis. The data hold tens of thousands of clones, with roughly a quarter observed a single time. The entire patient cohort was treatment-naive prior to thyroid surgery. The CDR3 has 13 amino acids. Germline CDR1 and CDR2: SGDLS and YYNGEE. Deletions cut 0 bases from V and 5 bases from J, with 6 bases between.

Sample: blood. The sequence derives from a female donor with papillary thyroid cancer or a benign thyroid nodule (not recorded which). Some clones in this sample may be carry-over from other donors' samples. The chain combines TRBV9 with TRBJ2-1; D gene unclear. The CDR3 DNA is TGTGCCAGCAGCGTAGTGGACGACAATGAGCAGTTCTTC. This encodes CASSVVDDNEQFF. Looking up the rest from reference TRBV9 and TRBJ2-1 gives the full variable domain: DSGVTQTPKHLITATGQRVTLRCSPRSGDLSVYWYQQSLDQGLQFLIQYYNGEERAKGNILERFSAQQFPDLHSELNLSSLELGDSALYFCASSVVDDNEQFFGPGTRLTVL.